This paragraph reports one T cell receptor (beta chain). The entry originates in a study of blood T cell repertoires in COVID-19. Study overall: PBMCs, B-cell-depleted T cells, or T cells provided the cDNA or gDNA that made up the material.

Assay: immunoSEQ multiplex PCR; the TCRdb copy retains only in-frame clones and omits some. Of approximately 250,000 clones in the sample, around 89% were seen once. This CDR3 is 15 amino acids long. Germline CDR1 LGHNA, CDR2 YNFKEQ. V lost 3 bases to trimming and J lost 8 bases, with 19 bases between them. The sequenced sample consisted of PBMCs or T cells enriched from blood (not recorded which). The chain is built from TRBV4-2 and TRBJ1-2, with D possibly being TRBD1 (6 bases). The TCR comes from a woman in her 30s who had recovered from COVID-19. This CDR3 reads CASSQTQDSSMGYTF. The DNA of the CDR3 is TGTGCCAGCAGCCAGACTCAGGACAGCTCTATGGGCTACACCTTC.